The clone carrying this T cell receptor (beta chain) was seen only a few times. Its antigen remains unknown. The CDR3 is 13 amino acids. Germline V gives CDR1 ENHRY, CDR2 SYGVKD. Trimming removed 0 bases at V and 9 bases at J, with 12 bases between. Combining a sample-barcoded 5' primer with a J-beta primer mix, a second PCR ran for about 6 to 12 cycles. Each of the cDNA molecules was tagged by a template-switch adaptor with 12 random nucleotides. Using its own MiXCR run on the 5' RACE reads, TCRdb lists one record per CDR3 protein. Seen here are 1,300,000 or so distinct CDR3 sequences, 59% observed once, and the top ten hold over 5.5%. The sample belongs to a study of blood T cells in healthy people across ages. Findings of the study overall: Measured against age, TCR beta diversity per million T cells decreased in a roughly linear manner. For the donors, CMV status was unknown and possibly confounded expanded clonotype changes.

Donors were healthy Caucasian individuals from Russia aged roughly 6 to 90. Sequenced sample: blood. The clonotype was recovered from a man younger than 35 in good health. The V gene is TRBV10-3, the J gene TRBJ2-7; D not resolved. CDR3 DNA sequence: TGTGCCATCAGTGAGTCGAGTGAGACCGGGCAGTACTTC. Its translation is CAISESSETGQYF.